The 24 T cell receptor beta chains listed next were all sequenced from one sample in a study of T cell clones after liver transplantation. Sequenced by immunoSEQ multiplex PCR; TCRdb stores in-frame clones only, minus some. Among 45,000 or so clones listed, around 84% were seen once. The sequenced sample was CD4+ T cells from blood, obtained 24 months after liver transplant. All receptors derive from a human patient who received a liver transplant. Among the T cells, some may be from the graft donor.

The chain uses TRBV5-1 and TRBJ1-3, with TRBD1 identical over 7 bases. The CDR3 runs to 14 residues. Germline-derived CDR1 and CDR2 are SGHRS and YFSETQ. V trimming: 4 bases; J trimming: 0 bases; junction bases outside the gene matches: 1. CDR3 bases: TGCGCCAGCAGCCGGGACAGCTCTGGAAACACCATATATTTT. It encodes CASSRDSSGNTIYF.

The gene calls are TRBV19 and TRBJ2-3; 9 bases align to TRBD1. J gave up 6 bases and V 4 bases, and 8 bases lay outside the gene matches. In germline, CDR1 is LNHDA, CDR2 SQIVND (reference sequence). The CDR3 extends over 15 amino acids. The CDR3 is CASSNRDRVADTQYF. The CDR3 nucleotides read TGTGCCAGTAGTAACCGGGACAGGGTTGCGGATACGCAGTATTTT. Looking up the rest from reference TRBV19 and TRBJ2-3 gives the full variable domain: DGGITQSPKYLFRKEGQNVTLSCEQNLNHDAMYWYRQDPGQGLRLIYYSQIVNDFQKGDIAEGYSVSREKKESFPLTVTSAQKNPTAFYLCASSNRDRVADTQYFGPGTRLTVL.

For the CDR3, the DNA is TGTGCCAGCAGCTTAGACGGGAGTGGCACAGATACGCAGTATTTT. Protein: CASSLDGSGTDTQYF. This sequence joins TRBV7-8 and TRBJ2-3; D might be TRBD2 (6 bases). Germline CDR1 and CDR2: SGHVS and FQNEAQ. V lost 1 base and J 1 base, leaving 9 bases between the germline ends. The CDR3 has 15 amino acids. The full variable domain, its missing parts supplied by reference TRBV7-8 and TRBJ2-3, is GAGVSQSPRYKVAKRGQDVALRCDPISGHVSLFWYQQALGQGPEFLTYFQNEAQLDKSGLPSDRFFAERPEGSVSTLKIQRTQQEDSAVYLCASSLDGSGTDTQYFGPGTRLTVL.

This chain connects TRBV5-4 to TRBJ2-1; TRBD2 agrees at 15 bases. This CDR3 spans 13 amino acids. Germline CDR1 is SGHNT and CDR2 is YYREEE (reference sequence). Germline trimming cut 10 bases from V and 10 bases from J; bases unmatched to any gene: 6. The CDR3 nucleotides are TGTGCCGGGGGACTAGCGGGGGGCCACGAGCAGTTCTTC. Translated, it gives CAGGLAGGHEQFF.

The CDR3, as DNA: TGTGCCAGCAGCTCGCAGATTAACTATGGCTACACCTTC. Translated: CASSSQINYGYTF. The chain links TRBV7-2 to TRBJ1-2, with D unresolved. The CDR3 is 13 residues long. Trimming took off 4 bases at V and 1 base at J, with 7 bases between the two ends. Germline assignment: CDR1 SGHTA and CDR2 FQGNSA.

The chain has TRBV27 and TRBJ2-7; 7 nucleotides match TRBD2. Germline lookup yields CDR1 MNHEY and CDR2 SMNVEV (reference sequence). Trimming took 4 bases from V and 1 from J; bases not matched to a gene: 13. The CDR3 has 17 amino acids. The CDR3 DNA reads TGTGCCAGCAGTTCCCTGTCCTGGGGAGGGACTTCCTACGAGCAGTACTTC. Residues: CASSSLSWGGTSYEQYF.

The V gene is TRBV7-2, the J gene TRBJ2-1; D is unclear. The CDR3 is 13 residues long. The V gene lost 1 base and the J gene lost 5 bases, with 6 bases spanning the gap. CDR1 and CDR2 (germline): SGHTA, FQGNSA. CDR3 loop: CASSLEANNEQFF. The CDR3, as DNA: TGTGCCAGCAGCTTAGAGGCCAACAATGAGCAGTTCTTC.

A remark on this clone: The identical CDR3 is also encoded by other nucleotide sequences in the sample. This chain joins TRBV14 and TRBJ1-1; possibly TRBD1 for D (5 bases). The CDR3 spans 14 residues. Trimming shortened V by 2 bases and J by 6 bases, and 13 bases separated the two germline ends. CDR1 and CDR2 from the germline V gene are SGHDN and FVKESK. CDR3 coding DNA: TGTGCCAGCAGCCAAACAGGACTTGGCGCTGAAGCTTTCTTT. Protein: CASSQTGLGAEAFF.

The chain is built from TRBV7-3 and TRBJ2-1; 7 bases are a match to TRBD2. The length of the CDR3 is 13 residues. J gave up 6 bases and V 5 bases, and 4 bases lay outside the gene matches. Germline V lookup: CDR1 SGHTA, CDR2 FQGTGA. CDR3 coding DNA: TGTGCCAGCAGCGTAGTAGCGGGCAATGAGCAGTTCTTC. It encodes CASSVVAGNEQFF.

This clone is a singleton in its sample. DNA for the CDR3: TGTGCCAGCAGCCTTTCCGGGCCCGGCGGCTACACCTTC. As protein: CASSLSGPGGYTF. The gene calls are TRBV9 and TRBJ1-2, with unresolved D. CDR1 and CDR2 from the germline V gene are SGDLS and YYNGEE. This CDR3 contains 13 residues. V lost 4 bases and J lost 8, with 15 bases in between.

The V call is TRBV6-5, the J call TRBJ2-1; D assignment may be TRBD1 or TRBD2 (5 bases each). The V end lost 8 bases, the J end lost 4 bases, and 15 bases lay between the germline ends. CDR1 is MNHEY, CDR2 SVGAGI, per germline. The CDR3 contains 14 residues. The CDR3 region is CASSGDQPYNEQFF. Here the CDR3 DNA reads TGTGCCAGCTCCGGGGACCAGCCGTACAATGAGCAGTTCTTC.

Only one count was recorded for this clone. The V and J genes are TRBV9 and TRBJ1-1; TRBD1 agrees at 7 bases. V dropped 3 bases and J dropped 6; count of bases not matched to a gene: 11. The CDR3 spans 15 residues. Germline V lookup: CDR1 SGDLS, CDR2 YYNGEE. Here the CDR3 reads CASSASPRGGPEAFF. CDR3 in DNA: TGTGCCAGCAGCGCATCCCCGAGAGGGGGCCCTGAAGCTTTCTTT.

The V call is TRBV4-1, the J call TRBJ2-3; D might be TRBD2 (5 bases). The CDR3 has 17 residues. V lost 0 bases to trimming and J lost 0 bases, with 13 bases between them. Germline CDR1 is MGHRA and CDR2 is YSYEKL. The CDR3 reads CASSQDRSGTSTDTQYF. Written as DNA, the CDR3 is TGCGCCAGCAGCCAAGATAGAAGCGGCACTAGCACAGATACGCAGTATTTT.

V is TRBV6-1 and J is TRBJ1-1; no firm D call. CDR3 length: 14 residues. Germline values: CDR1 MNHNS, CDR2 SASEGT. The ends were cut back, 9 bases at V and 1 base at J, with 15 bases in the middle. In nucleotides, the CDR3 is TGTGCCAGTCAGATAGGGCCGCAGAACACTGAAGCTTTCTTT. Translation: CASQIGPQNTEAFF.

About this clone itself: At one boundary the junction diverges from the germline segment, which might be a read error. The rearrangement uses TRBV28 and TRBJ1-4, with 7 bases aligning to TRBD1. Germline V gene lookup returns CDR1 MDHEN and CDR2 SYDVKM. The CDR3 covers 15 residues. The CDR3 sequence: CASQQGPSTTEKLFF. The CDR3 coding sequence is TGTGCCAGCCAACAGGGGCCCTCGACTACTGAAAAACTGTTTTTT.

The chain employs TRBV11-2 and TRBJ1-4; D unclear. This CDR3 is 13 amino acids long. Germline V CDR1 and CDR2: SGHAT, FQNNGV. Deletions cut 0 bases from V and 9 bases from J, with 8 bases between. CDR3 protein: CASSLERRKKLFF. DNA for the CDR3: TGTGCCAGCAGCTTAGAAAGGAGGAAAAAACTGTTTTTT.

V is TRBV5-1 and J is TRBJ2-1, with 9 nucleotides matching TRBD1. In germline, CDR1 is SGHRS, CDR2 YFSETQ. This CDR3 has 15 amino acids. V lost 0 bases and J lost 6; bases outside the gene matches: 4. CDR3 nucleotide sequence: TGCGCCAGCAGCTTGGGACAGGGGGGGGGCAATGAGCAGTTCTTC. Translating gives CASSLGQGGGNEQFF.

V usage is TRBV5-1 and J usage is TRBJ1-3, with D uncertain. Germline CDR1 SGHRS, CDR2 YFSETQ. Trimming took 4 bases from V and 4 from J, leaving 9 bases between them. The CDR3 is made up of 13 amino acids. The CDR3 region has the DNA TGCGCCAGCAGCAAGACTCCCGGAAACACCATATATTTT. It is translated as CASSKTPGNTIYF.

The genes are TRBV10-2 and TRBJ2-1; 7 nucleotides align to TRBD2. The germline V gene has CDR1 WSHSY and CDR2 SAAADI. The CDR3 is 15 amino acids. After removal of 10 bases from V and 1 base from J, the junction contained 10 bases not matched to a gene. CDR3 residues: CATYVSRGSYNEQFF. The CDR3 DNA reads as TGCGCCACCTATGTCTCGCGGGGGTCCTACAATGAGCAGTTCTTC.

The chain carries TRBV4-2 and TRBJ1-6; TRBD1 matches at 9 bases. V was pared by 4 bases and J by 7 bases, with 8 bases of the junction left unmatched. This CDR3 has 16 residues. Germline-derived CDR1 and CDR2 are LGHNA and YNFKEQ. Written as DNA, the CDR3 is TGTGCCAGCAGCCGGGACAGGGCGGAACGCAATTCACCCCTCCACTTT. This sequence encodes CASSRDRAERNSPLHF.

The chain uses TRBV29-1 and TRBJ2-7, with 7 bases fitting TRBD1. The germline gives CDR1 SQVTM, CDR2 ANQGSEA. The CDR3 spans 12 residues. The V gene end was trimmed by 6 bases and the J gene end by 1 base; junction bases not matched to a gene: 3. CDR3 DNA sequence: TGCAGCGTCCCGGGACAGTCCTACGAGCAGTACTTC. Protein product: CSVPGQSYEQYF.

The chain is built from TRBV7-6 and TRBJ2-3; 13 bases are shared with TRBD2. From germline, CDR1 is SGHVS and CDR2 FNYEAQ. Trimming removed 4 bases from V and 0 bases from J; junction bases left unmatched: 1. The CDR3 spans 16 residues. The CDR3 DNA sequence: TGTGCCAGCAGCTGGACTAGCGGGGGCAGCACAGATACGCAGTATTTT. Its translation is CASSWTSGGSTDTQYF.

In its sample, this clone was seen a few times. This chain links TRBV5-1 with TRBJ2-7, with 9 bases identical to TRBD1. The CDR3 has 16 amino acids. The germline V gene encodes CDR1 SGHRS and CDR2 YFSETQ. Trimming removed 4 bases from V and 4 bases from J; junction bases left unmatched: 12. The CDR3 region is CASSGGDRARGYEQYF. CDR3 nucleotide sequence: TGCGCCAGCAGCGGAGGGGACAGGGCCCGCGGGTACGAGCAGTACTTC.

This clone was counted once. J is TRBJ2-3 and V is TRBV11-2, with D possibly being TRBD2 (6 bases). The CDR3 spans 15 residues. Trimming took off 1 base at V and 2 bases at J, with 10 bases between the two ends. Germline V gene lookup returns CDR1 SGHAT and CDR2 FQNNGV. The CDR3 here is CASSLVGGNTDTQYF. The DNA for the CDR3 is TGTGCCAGCAGCTTAGTGGGGGGAAACACAGATACGCAGTATTTT.